This T cell receptor (beta chain) was documented in a study of cytomegalovirus exposure and HLA in healthy donors. PCR amplification relied on 60 Vbeta primers (plus 13 Jbeta primers). Measured with immunoSEQ multiplex PCR; TCRdb has only the in-frame clones, and not every one. The sample consists of about 150,000 clones, over 70% of them appearing once. CDR1 and CDR2 (germline): SGHVS, FQNEAQ. This CDR3 is built from 16 residues. V was pared by 5 bases and J by 7 bases, with 22 bases between. This clone was counted between two and nine times. The source of this sequence is a man younger than 45 in good health and CMV-seropositive. The V call is TRBV7-8, the J call TRBJ2-3, with D maybe TRBD2 (6 bases). The sequenced sample consisted of PBMCs. The CDR3 sequence: CASSPEEAGTSHTQYF. CDR3 coding DNA: TGTGCCAGCAGCCCAGAAGAGGCTGGGACTTCGCATACGCAGTATTTT.